Described below is a single TCR beta chain sequence and its context. The CDR3 sequence is 15 residues long. In germline, CDR1 is SEHNR, CDR2 FQNEAQ (reference sequence). The junction had 5 bases not matched to a gene; V was cut back by 5 bases and J by 1 base. This entry belongs to a study of shared clonotypes between healthy human individuals. In the study overall: Per donor, CD8 memory used one plate, CD8 naive used two, CD4 memory used three and CD4 naive used three.

The method was immunoSEQ multiplex PCR; TCRdb's version includes in-frame clones alone and lacks a portion of them. The profile shows approximately 1,500,000 clones, approximately 97% of them singletons. The chain combines TRBV7-9 with TRBJ1-1; 9 nucleotides line up with TRBD1. Sequenced input: naive CD4+ T cells sorted from blood. As for subset: CD45RA+ positively selected. The sequence derives from a man aged 25-40 years in good health. Here the CDR3 reads CASSVQGQGNTEAFF. The CDR3 DNA reads TGTGCCAGCAGCGTCCAGGGACAGGGGAACACTGAAGCTTTCTTT.